These 9 T cell receptor beta chains originate from one sample sequenced in a study of blood T cell repertoires in COVID-19. Libraries were prepared by immunoSEQ multiplex PCR; TCRdb keeps only in-frame clonotypes and omits some of them. The repertoire includes 250,000 to 350,000 clones, about 85% of them detected once, and about 0.9% sits in the top ten. Sequencing was done on a sample of peripheral blood. These receptors all stem from a human donor with COVID-19, enrolled during active disease. The donor label of this sample is uncertain.

This chain links TRBV2 with TRBJ1-1, with 7 bases matching TRBD1. With 2 bases clipped from V and 0 bases from J, the junction kept 9 bases outside the gene matches. This CDR3 comprises 17 residues. Germline V CDR1 and CDR2: SNHLY, FYNNEI. Here the CDR3 reads CASSERGRGYMNTEAFF. In nucleotides, the CDR3 is TGTGCCAGCAGTGAAAGGGGCAGGGGGTACATGAACACTGAAGCTTTCTTT.

This clone came up once. The J gene is TRBJ1-1, the V gene TRBV30; D is perhaps TRBD1 (5 bases). V was shortened by 2 bases and J by 1 base, with 8 bases between the two germline ends. Germline CDR1 is GTSNPN and CDR2 is SVGIG (reference sequence). The CDR3 spans 13 residues. In DNA form, the CDR3 reads TGTGCCTGGAGTCAAGGGGAGAACACTGAAGCTTTCTTT. Amino acid sequence: CAWSQGENTEAFF.

The rearrangement links TRBV3-1 (or the pseudogene TRBV3-2) to TRBJ2-1; 7 positions agree with TRBD1. The V segment lost 4 bases and the J segment 7 bases; nucleotides outside the gene matches: 4. CDR3 size: 13 residues. Germline V gives CDR1 LGHDT, CDR2 YNNKEL (reference sequence). CDR3 bases: TGTGCCAGCAGCCTGAACAGGGGTAATGAGCAGTTCTTC. Translation: CASSLNRGNEQFF.

The J gene is TRBJ1-6, the V gene TRBV19, with TRBD1 identical over 7 bases. This CDR3 contains 13 residues. J gave up 7 bases and V 6 bases, and 3 bases lay outside the gene matches. Germline loops: CDR1 LNHDA, CDR2 SQIVND (reference sequence). In DNA, the CDR3 is TGTGCCAGTAGGGGGACAGAGAATTCACCCCTCCACTTT. The encoded protein is CASRGTENSPLHF.

The sample holds a few counts of this clone. The CDR3 here is CASSAGQVSYNEQFF. The CDR3 DNA is TGCGCCAGCAGCGCCGGACAGGTCTCCTACAATGAGCAGTTCTTC. The chain employs TRBV5-1 and TRBJ2-1, with TRBD1 matching 7 bases. With 4 bases clipped from V and 0 bases from J, the junction kept 4 bases outside the gene matches. Germline V gene lookup returns CDR1 SGHRS and CDR2 YFSETQ. This CDR3 is built from 15 residues.

This chain connects TRBV6-5 to TRBJ1-2; 8 bases match TRBD1. Unmatched junction bases numbered 5, after V lost 2 bases and J lost 6 bases. CDR3 length: 14 residues. Looked up from germline, CDR1 is MNHEY and CDR2 is SVGAGI. The CDR3 is CASSYQGALNGYTF. The CDR3 region has the DNA TGTGCCAGCAGTTACCAGGGGGCGCTAAATGGCTACACCTTC.

A single count supports this clone. The chain combines TRBV7-2 with TRBJ1-5; TRBD1 might be the D (5 bases). Trimming removed 0 bases from V and 3 bases from J, with 6 bases in between. The CDR3 runs to 14 residues. Germline CDR1 reads SGHTA; CDR2 reads FQGNSA. The CDR3 bases are TGTGCCAGCAGCTTAGCAGGGGACAATCAGCCCCAGCATTTT. Amino acids: CASSLAGDNQPQHF.

The V and J genes are TRBV28 and TRBJ2-2; 8 bases align to TRBD2. Germline lookup yields CDR1 MDHEN and CDR2 SYDVKM. There are 15 residues in the CDR3. V gave up 6 bases and J gave up 5 bases; unmatched junction bases: 8. CDR3 nucleotides: TGTGCCAGCAGATCACCGGGACTAGGGACCGGGGAGCTGTTTTTT. As protein: CASRSPGLGTGELFF.

This clone came up once. V gene TRBV3-1 (or the pseudogene TRBV3-2) combines with J gene TRBJ2-3; 9 nucleotides agree with TRBD1. Germline CDR1 is LGHDT and CDR2 is YNNKEL (reference sequence). Losses at the gene ends were 8 bases for V and 2 bases for J; bases not matched to a gene: 11. This CDR3 contains 16 residues. DNA of the CDR3: TGTGCCAGCCAAGCCTCCGGGACAGGGCTCACAGATACGCAGTATTTT. Amino acid sequence: CASQASGTGLTDTQYF.